This is a list of T cell receptor beta chains from one sample in a study of blood T cell repertoires in COVID-19. Profiling relied on immunoSEQ multiplex PCR, and the TCRdb table lists in-frame clones only, not all of them. The data contain under 150,000 clones, almost 85% of them singletons. The sequenced sample consisted of peripheral blood. The receptors come from a man in his 60s with acute or convalescent COVID-19. The CDR3 runs from the conserved cysteine through the conserved F or W. A D gene is named only where the DNA matches it firmly. Clone size is not always given. Where it is, it says once, few, many or a class for expanded clones.

clone_size	v_call	d_call	j_call	cdr3_aa	cdr3_nt
NA	TRBV19	NA	TRBJ2-7	CASSPPTSSLAKQYF	TGTGCCAGTAGTCCTCCAACTAGCAGCCTAGCAAAGCAGTACTTC
many	TRBV5-1	NA	TRBJ2-5	CASSPGAQYQETQYF	TGCGCCAGCAGCCCGGGAGCCCAGTACCAAGAGACCCAGTACTTC
NA	TRBV6-5	NA	TRBJ1-3	CASNPLTGSGNTIYF	TGTGCCAGCAACCCCCTGACAGGCTCTGGAAACACCATATATTTT
NA	TRBV9	TRBD1	TRBJ1-2	CASSVGTGGLGGYTF	TGTGCCAGCAGCGTAGGGACAGGGGGACTAGGTGGCTACACCTTC
NA	TRBV6-5	NA	TRBJ2-7	CASTRGDEQYF	TGTGCCAGCACCCGGGGTGACGAGCAGTACTTC
few	TRBV6-5	TRBD1	TRBJ1-4	CASSYYWDRANEKLFF	TGTGCCAGCAGTTACTACTGGGACAGGGCGAATGAAAAACTGTTTTTT
many	TRBV24-1	TRBD2	TRBJ2-1	CATSVSGGASEQFF	TGTGCCACCAGTGTGAGCGGGGGGGCCAGTGAGCAGTTCTTC
NA	TRBV6-2/TRBV6-3	NA	TRBJ1-3	CASSPGLGAASGNTIYF	TGTGCCAGCAGCCCTGGGCTAGGGGCCGCCTCTGGAAACACCATATATTTT
NA	TRBV5-1	TRBD1	TRBJ1-5	CASSSGQGSNQPQHF	TGCGCCAGCAGCAGTGGACAGGGGAGCAATCAGCCCCAGCATTTT
NA	TRBV7-2	TRBD1	TRBJ1-2	CASSAQGWDRDRDGYTF	TGTGCCAGCAGCGCCCAGGGCTGGGACAGGGATAGGGATGGCTACACCTTC
few	TRBV27	NA	TRBJ2-1	CASSDPPGNEQFF	TGTGCCAGCTCCGACCCCCCGGGGAATGAGCAGTTCTTC
few	TRBV11-1	NA	TRBJ2-7	CASSLDVRVSEQYF	TGTGCCAGCAGCTTAGACGTCAGGGTATCAGAGCAGTACTTC
NA	TRBV10-3	TRBD2	TRBJ2-3	CAITLAGTDTQYF	TGTGCCATCACATTAGCGGGTACAGATACGCAGTATTTT
NA	TRBV18	NA	TRBJ2-1	CASLLDRGSYNEQFF	TGTGCCAGCCTCCTGGACAGAGGCTCCTACAATGAGCAGTTCTTC
NA	TRBV27	TRBD1	TRBJ2-7	CASSFVPGQGEQYF	TGTGCCAGCAGTTTTGTCCCGGGACAGGGCGAGCAGTACTTC
few	TRBV28	TRBD1	TRBJ2-2	CASSLSGQGNTGELFF	TGTGCCAGCAGTTTATCAGGACAGGGAAACACCGGGGAGCTGTTTTTT
NA	TRBV6-5	NA	TRBJ1-1	CASSLRGRNTEAFF	TGTGCCAGCAGTTTAAGGGGAAGGAACACTGAAGCTTTCTTT
NA	TRBV3-1/TRBV3-2	NA	TRBJ1-6	CASSQRQENSPLHF	TGTGCCAGCAGCCAGCGACAGGAAAATTCACCCCTCCACTTT
NA	TRBV11-3	TRBD1	TRBJ1-3	CASSFKRDSNSGNTIYF	TGTGCCAGCAGCTTTAAACGGGACAGCAACTCTGGAAACACCATATATTTT
NA	TRBV19	TRBD2	TRBJ2-2	CASSMRLAGGVGELFF	TGTGCCAGTAGTATGAGACTAGCGGGAGGGGTCGGGGAGCTGTTTTTT
NA	TRBV3-1/TRBV3-2	NA	TRBJ2-3	CASSQDLVGGAQYF	TGTGCCAGCAGCCAAGATCTTGTCGGGGGAGCGCAGTATTTT
NA	TRBV21-1	NA	TRBJ2-7	CASLLAGEGYEQYF	TGTGCCAGCTTACTAGCGGGAGAGGGCTACGAGCAGTACTTC
NA	TRBV6-5	TRBD2	TRBJ2-7	CASSYGGLARQVEQYF	TGTGCCAGCAGTTACGGCGGACTAGCGAGACAAGTCGAGCAGTACTTC
NA	TRBV5-1	TRBD1	TRBJ2-7	CASGDGQGASYEQYF	TGCGCCAGCGGCGACGGACAGGGGGCTTCCTACGAGCAGTACTTC
few	TRBV7-9	TRBD1	TRBJ2-3	CASSLVRTGGDTQYF	TGTGCCAGCAGCTTAGTCCGGACAGGGGGGGATACGCAGTATTTT
once	TRBV3-1/TRBV3-2	NA	TRBJ1-5	CASSQTVGGYQPQHF	TGTGCCAGCAGCCAAACCGTCGGGGGATATCAGCCCCAGCATTTT
NA	TRBV7-8	NA	TRBJ1-2	CASIQVRAGGGYTF	TGTGCCAGCATTCAAGTTCGGGCGGGGGGTGGCTACACCTTC
NA	TRBV2	TRBD2	TRBJ2-7	CASFRGGMGSYEQYF	TGTGCCAGCTTTAGGGGAGGGATGGGCTCCTACGAGCAGTACTTC
NA	TRBV21-1	NA	TRBJ1-1	CASSSAQNEFMNTEAFF	TGTGCCAGCAGCTCCGCCCAGAATGAATTTATGAACACTGAAGCTTTCTTT
NA	TRBV12-5	TRBD1	TRBJ2-7	CASGLVHQGALPYEQYF	TGTGCTAGTGGTTTGGTACATCAGGGGGCGCTTCCCTACGAGCAGTACTTC
NA	TRBV6-1	NA	TRBJ1-5	CASSEQDSRQPQHF	TGTGCCAGCAGTGAACAGGACAGTCGTCAGCCCCAGCATTTT
once	TRBV29-1	NA	TRBJ1-2	CSVVGQEFYGYTF	TGCAGCGTTGTGGGGCAGGAATTTTATGGCTACACCTTC
NA	TRBV27	NA	TRBJ1-6	CASRSRGASSPLHF	TGTGCCAGCAGGAGCAGGGGCGCGAGTTCACCCCTCCACTTT
NA	TRBV5-1	NA	TRBJ2-3	CASSLDGVAEGMGDTQYF	TGCGCCAGCAGCTTGGATGGGGTGGCGGAGGGAATGGGAGATACGCAGTATTTT
NA	TRBV5-4	TRBD1	TRBJ1-3	CASSSGTGAGNTIYF	TGTGCCAGCAGCTCCGGGACAGGGGCCGGAAACACCATATATTTT
NA	TRBV9	TRBD1	TRBJ1-2	CASSPDRASNYGYTF	TGTGCCAGCTCACCCGACAGGGCCTCTAACTATGGCTACACCTTC
NA	TRBV5-6	NA	TRBJ1-4	CASSRQLGDEKLFF	TGTGCCAGCAGCAGGCAGCTAGGGGATGAAAAACTGTTTTTT